The clone carrying this TCR beta chain occurred a few times. The antigen is undetermined. The germline V and J ends were trimmed by 4 bases and 0 bases, with 6 bases remaining between them. The germline gives CDR1 SGHTA, CDR2 FQGNSA. The CDR3 is 13 amino acids. What was sequenced were expressed TCRB transcripts, since all of the isolated RNA had been reverse transcribed. Profiling relied on immunoSEQ multiplex PCR, and the TCRdb table lists in-frame clones only, not all of them. The data show 600,000 to 750,000 clones, with about an eighth seen just once and around 0.12% held by the top ten. These data belong to a study of beta chain features in type 1 diabetes. Study-wide results and caveats: The study found moderately but significantly shorter TCRB CDR3s in all four CD4+ subsets of Type 1 diabetes patients. Across patients, naive, central memory and Treg TCRB repertoires exhibited apparently greater similarity than was observed across healthy donors.

Sorted cells reached over 98% purity in every population. The sequenced sample consisted of naive CD4+ T cells from blood. V gene TRBV7-2 combines with J gene TRBJ1-1; D is unresolved. This receptor was obtained from a man aged 25 to 40 with type 1 diabetes. CDR3 residues: CASSSSVNTEAFF. CDR3 DNA sequence: TGTGCCAGCAGCTCCTCAGTGAACACTGAAGCTTTCTTT.